This T cell receptor (beta chain) was found in a study of blood T cells in healthy people across ages. Study context: Per every two T cells, about one barcoded beta molecule was captured by template switching.

For every donor, a draw yielded roughly 10 milliliters of peripheral blood. Then a second PCR, running about 6 to 11 cycles, was carried out with a sample-barcoded 5' primer and a J-beta primer mix. TCRdb redid the calling of the 5' RACE reads with MiXCR, one entry per CDR3 protein. In the table there are approximately 670,000 distinct CDR3 sequences, approximately 40% of which are singletons. This CDR3 has 15 residues. The germline V and J ends were trimmed by 8 bases and 6 bases, with 22 bases remaining between them. Germline V gene data show CDR1 as MGHDK and CDR2 as SYGVNS. The receptor was derived from a man aged 80 or over in good health. Sequenced: blood. The rearrangement uses TRBV25-1 and TRBJ1-2, with a tentative D call TRBD1 (5 bases). CDR3 nucleotides: TGTGCCAGCCAATCCGTGGGGAAGAGGGACGATGGCTACACCTTC. It codes for CASQSVGKRDDGYTF.